One TCR beta chain is described in this entry. What it recognizes is unknown. This specimen belongs to a study of Ad26.COV2.S vaccination and SARS-CoV-2 variants. Overall study: Ad26.COV2.S shots went into the muscle once or twice, 56 days apart. The study, taken as a whole, reports: Placebo and vaccine recipients had non-spike TCR breadth that was similar.

Per germline, CDR1 MNHEY and CDR2 SVGAGI. Deletions cut 2 bases from V and 5 bases from J, with 12 bases between. This CDR3 contains 14 residues. Treatment given: 19 received Ad26.COV2.S at low or high dose, single or two shots; roughly 5 received placebo; per-sample allocation not given. Each sample was drawn 63 days after the first injection (of vaccine or placebo). In Boston, an adult donor aged 18-55 years took part. The assay was immunoSEQ multiplex PCR, and TCRdb's table has in-frame clones only and misses some. The sample includes fewer than 600,000 clones, approximately 90% seen only once; the top ten take 1.5% to 2%.

This TCR was recovered from a person between 18 and 65 years old who received the Ad26.COV2.S COVID-19 vaccine or a placebo. This chain uses TRBV6-5 with TRBJ1-2, with D tentatively TRBD1 (5 bases). The specimen comprised peripheral blood, sampled in a trial of Ad26.COV2.S vaccine versus placebo. The CDR3 loop reads CASSYDQGWYGYTF. Written as DNA, the CDR3 is TGTGCCAGCAGTTACGACCAGGGATGGTATGGCTACACCTTC.